Listed below are T cell receptor beta chains from one sample, sequenced in a study of chemoradiotherapy in HPV16-positive cancers. Sequencing was performed with immunoSEQ multiplex PCR; in TCRdb, only in-frame clones are kept and a portion is missing. The repertoire has about 36,000 clones, 92% of them found once; the top ten carry 3% to 4%. This material consisted of blood, taken from a patient who underwent chemoradiotherapy. Receptor source: a human donor with HPV-associated anogenital cancer. Each CDR3 is given without its conserved first and last residue. D genes are given only for firm matches.

>TRBV6-5|-
ASSYIAGRHEQY
>TRBV7-2|-
ASSLQGSSTDTQY
>TRBV6-5|-
ASTPDIGYT
>TRBV11-2|TRBD1
ASSADREGDYT
>TRBV25-1|-
ASSDRYGRTEAF
>TRBV7-2|TRBD2
ASSPLADLTGELF
>TRBV5-1|-
ASSPSHSDFYEQY
>TRBV19|TRBD1
ASSSRGQGRIGYGYT
>TRBV19|TRBD1
ASSSQGRPNEKLF
>TRBV2|-
ASTPPGRSDGGRGEQY
>TRBV27|-
ASSLRGVVRVGGRDTEAF
>TRBV6-5|-
ASSPVDATNEKLF
>TRBV14|-
ASRLFWETQY
>TRBV10-3|-
AISARDGYGYT
>TRBV11-2|-
ASSLVPGAEYGYT
>TRBV6-5|TRBD2
ASSYIAGRSYNEQF
>TRBV29-1|-
SVVGTATTNEKLF
>TRBV5-1|-
ASSLASVLNTEAF
>TRBV15|TRBD2
ATSRPGTSGGPTDTQY
>TRBV6-6|TRBD1
ASRVDRAGNTIY
>TRBV6-5|TRBD2
ASSYGGVGEQY
>TRBV19|-
ASSITSGNTIY
>TRBV30|TRBD1
AWDPGQGSRTEAF
>TRBV11-3|TRBD2
ASSSGGALKTQY
>TRBV5-1|TRBD1
ASSSYRGRGTEAF
>TRBV11-2|TRBD1
ASSREVTGGGGGELF
>TRBV7-2|TRBD2
ASSLAASGPGEQY
>TRBV11-3|TRBD2
ASSLGLAENNEQF
>TRBV18|TRBD2
ASSPYPGLAGSTDTQY